Listed below are T cell receptor beta chains from one sample, sequenced in a study. TCRdb analysed the 5' RACE reads with MiXCR anew, one entry per CDR3 protein. The sample holds under 65,000 distinct CDR3 sequences, 20% to 25% seen once. Sequencing was carried out using tumor-infiltrating Tregs sorted from the breast tumor. All receptors derive from a female donor with breast cancer. CDR3s include the opening cysteine and the closing phenylalanine or tryptophan. The D gene is left open where the match is weak. Only part of the rows carry a size: once, few, many, or a class if the clone is expanded.

J | size | V | D | DNA | CDR3
TRBJ1-6 | - | TRBV15 | - | TGTGCCACCAGCAGAGAGGCCGATACCTATAATTCACCCCTCCACTTT | CATSREADTYNSPLHF
TRBJ1-3 | few | TRBV29-1 | - | TGCAGCGCGAAGAGCTCTGGAAACACCATATATTTT | CSAKSSGNTIYF
TRBJ2-6 | once | TRBV5-1 | TRBD1 | TGCGCCAGCAGCTTGTTATCGGGACAGTCTCCCTCTGGGGCCAACGTCCCGACTTTC | CASSLLSGQSPSGANVPTF
TRBJ1-5 | once | TRBV2 | - | TGTGCCAGCAGTGAACAGCCACCCAATCAGCCCCAGCATTTT | CASSEQPPNQPQHF
TRBJ1-2 | - | TRBV10-3 | - | TGTGCCAGCAGTTCGCGGTCCTGCGGCAGGGGCTATGGCTACACCTTC | CASSSRSCGRGYGYTF
TRBJ2-6 | few | TRBV7-8 | - | TGTGCCAACAGCGCCGAGGACTCTGGGGCCAACGTCCTGACTTTC | CANSAEDSGANVLTF
TRBJ2-7 | - | TRBV4-1 | TRBD2 | TGCGCCAGCAGCCGTTTAGCGGGAGCGGGAGGGCCGCGAGAGCAGTACTTC | CASSRLAGAGGPREQYF
TRBJ2-5 | - | TRBV5-1 | - | TGCGCCAGCAGCTTAAAGGGGCTGGACCAAGAGACCCAGTACTTC | CASSLKGLDQETQYF
TRBJ1-2 | - | TRBV20-1 | TRBD1 | TGCGGTGCTAGAGGTGGGACAGAAGATGGCTACACCTTC | CGARGGTEDGYTF
TRBJ2-7 | - | TRBV24-1 | TRBD1 | TGTGCCGGGGCGAGACAGGGTTGTTGCGAGCAGTACTTC | CAGARQGCCEQYF
TRBJ2-3 | few | TRBV9 | TRBD2 | TGTGCCAGCAGCGCCGAGAGCGGGGCCCTAGATACGCAGTATTTT | CASSAESGALDTQYF
TRBJ2-3 | many | TRBV28 | - | TGTGCCAGCAGCGAGGCCGGTCTCGCAGATACGCAGTATTTT | CASSEAGLADTQYF
TRBJ1-6 | - | TRBV14 | - | TGTGCCAGCAGCCACAACAGCCCCAATTCACCCCTCCACTTT | CASSHNSPNSPLHF
TRBJ2-7 | - | TRBV7-2 | - | TGTACCAGCAGCTCCGCCCCAGGGTACTACGAGCAGTACTTC | CTSSSAPGYYEQYF
TRBJ1-2 | few | TRBV7-3 | - | TGTGCCAGCAGCCCTACAGGTTCTGGGGGCTACACCTTC | CASSPTGSGGYTF
TRBJ2-7 | many | TRBV4-2 | - | TGTGCCAGCAGCCAAGATATCGCCCGGGAGCAGTACTTC | CASSQDIAREQYF
TRBJ1-3 | - | TRBV12-3/TRBV12-4 | - | TGTGCCAGCAGCGAAACACGGAGCTCTGGAAACACCATATATTTT | CASSETRSSGNTIYF
TRBJ1-1 | - | TRBV20-1 | - | TGCAGTGCTACCAAAGGGGGAGGCGAAGCTTTCTTT | CSATKGGGEAFF
TRBJ1-2 | - | TRBV15 | - | TGTGCCACCAGCTTGCGGGCAGGATCGAATGGCTACACCTTC | CATSLRAGSNGYTF
TRBJ2-3 | few | TRBV20-1 | - | TGCAGTGCTAGAGATAGAATCTACGGGAGTGGGTCAGATACGCAGTATTTT | CSARDRIYGSGSDTQYF
TRBJ2-5 | medium-sized | TRBV5-1 | - | TGCGCCAGCAGCGACAGTCAGGGGAAAGAGACCCAGTACTTC | CASSDSQGKETQYF
TRBJ2-7 | few | TRBV28 | - | TGTGCCAGCAGTTTAACAGGAGCCTACGAGCAGTACTTC | CASSLTGAYEQYF
TRBJ2-7 | many | TRBV9 | TRBD1 | TGTGCCAGCAGCGGACAGGGGGCCTACGAGCAGTACTTC | CASSGQGAYEQYF
TRBJ2-6 | few | TRBV6-6 | - | TGTGCCAGCAACCCAGGGATCTCTGGGGCCAACGTCCTGACTTTC | CASNPGISGANVLTF
TRBJ2-7 | many | TRBV29-1 | - | TGCAGCGTTGAGGACGGGTCCTACGAGCAGTACTTC | CSVEDGSYEQYF
TRBJ1-4 | few | TRBV20-1 | TRBD1 | TGCAGTGCCAGCGGTATCAGGGGGGAAAAACTGTTTTTT | CSASGIRGEKLFF
TRBJ2-7 | - | TRBV5-1 | - | TGCGCCAGCAGCTTGGATGGGTTCTCCTCCTACGAGCAGTACTTC | CASSLDGFSSYEQYF
TRBJ2-5 | few | TRBV6-6 | - | TGTGCCAGCAGTTACGTTGGTTTCCAAGAGACCCAGTACTTC | CASSYVGFQETQYF
TRBJ2-1 | many | TRBV7-2 | TRBD2 | TGTGCCAGCAGCCTTCGGGGGACTAGCGGGAGTGAGCAGTTCTTC | CASSLRGTSGSEQFF
TRBJ1-2 | few | TRBV7-3 | TRBD1 | TGTGCCAGCACCCCGGGACAGAATAACTATGGCTACACCTTC | CASTPGQNNYGYTF
TRBJ1-2 | few | TRBV5-1 | TRBD1 | TGCGCCAGCAGCTTCACAGGGGCAGGTGGTGGCTACACCTTC | CASSFTGAGGGYTF
TRBJ2-7 | few | TRBV20-1 | - | TGCAGTGCTAGGGGCCGGGGTAGGACCTACGAGCAGTACTTC | CSARGRGRTYEQYF
TRBJ2-7 | few | TRBV6-2/TRBV6-3 | - | TGTGCCAGCAACGACAACAGGGCTCTCGAGCAGTACTTC | CASNDNRALEQYF
TRBJ1-5 | - | TRBV7-2 | - | TGTGCCGGCAGCCCCTATTATAGCAATCAGCCCCAGCATTTT | CAGSPYYSNQPQHF
TRBJ2-2 | many | TRBV12-3/TRBV12-4 | - | TGTGCCAGCAGTTTCGGAGCGCGGAACACCGGGGAGCTGTTTTTT | CASSFGARNTGELFF
TRBJ1-2 | few | TRBV29-1 | - | TGCAGCGTTGAAGACCGATCGAGTGGCTACACCTTC | CSVEDRSSGYTF
TRBJ2-1 | few | TRBV19 | - | TGTGCCAGTAGTATGGCAGGGTTGAACAATGAGCAGTTCTTC | CASSMAGLNNEQFF
TRBJ2-3 | - | TRBV7-9 | TRBD1 | TGTGCCAGCAACCAAGAGAGGGGGCGGGCAGATACGCAGTATTTT | CASNQERGRADTQYF
TRBJ2-6 | - | TRBV5-1 | - | TGCGCCAGCAAACCGGCAGCTGGGGCCAACGTCCTGACTTTC | CASKPAAGANVLTF
TRBJ2-1 | few | TRBV5-1 | TRBD2 | TGCGCCAGCAGCCCTCGGCGCCTAGCGGCCTACAATGAGCAGTTCTTC | CASSPRRLAAYNEQFF
TRBJ2-3 | - | TRBV27 | - | TGTGCCAGCAGTTTATCCTGGGCAGGGGCCGCAGATACGCAGTATTTT | CASSLSWAGAADTQYF
TRBJ2-7 | - | TRBV7-2 | - | TGTGCCAGCAGCCAGGGGTACGGGGGAGAGCAGTACTTC | CASSQGYGGEQYF
TRBJ2-5 | few | TRBV6-6 | - | TGCGCCAGCAGCGAAACAGGGCCACAAGAGACCCAGTACTTC | CASSETGPQETQYF
TRBJ2-7 | many | TRBV6-5 | - | TGTGCCAGCAGTACCGGGGTTTACGAGCAGTACTTC | CASSTGVYEQYF
TRBJ1-4 | few | TRBV5-1 | - | TGCGCCAGCAGCCCCCTCGGCAAGAGTGAAAAACTGTTTTTT | CASSPLGKSEKLFF
TRBJ1-1 | - | TRBV4-1 | - | TGCGCCAGCAGCCAAGTGGATATGGGGTTCTTGAACACTGAAGCTTTCTTT | CASSQVDMGFLNTEAFF